Reported below is one T cell receptor beta chain. Sequenced by immunoSEQ multiplex PCR; TCRdb stores in-frame clones only, minus some. The sample consists of about 11,000 clones, around 76% of them appearing once. The entry originates in a study of chemoradiotherapy in HPV16-positive cancers. Trimming at V came to 10 bases and at J to 2 bases, leaving 10 bases not matched to a gene. CDR3 length equals 14 residues. Germline V gene lookup returns CDR1 MDHEN and CDR2 SYDVKM. This receptor was taken from a human donor with HPV-associated anogenital cancer. The specimen was obtained from a patient who underwent chemoradiotherapy. The rearrangement uses TRBV28 and TRBJ1-1; 7 nucleotides line up with TRBD1. The DNA of the CDR3 is TGTGCCACCGACAGGGACGTAAGAAACACTGAAGCTTTCTTT. Protein: CATDRDVRNTEAFF.